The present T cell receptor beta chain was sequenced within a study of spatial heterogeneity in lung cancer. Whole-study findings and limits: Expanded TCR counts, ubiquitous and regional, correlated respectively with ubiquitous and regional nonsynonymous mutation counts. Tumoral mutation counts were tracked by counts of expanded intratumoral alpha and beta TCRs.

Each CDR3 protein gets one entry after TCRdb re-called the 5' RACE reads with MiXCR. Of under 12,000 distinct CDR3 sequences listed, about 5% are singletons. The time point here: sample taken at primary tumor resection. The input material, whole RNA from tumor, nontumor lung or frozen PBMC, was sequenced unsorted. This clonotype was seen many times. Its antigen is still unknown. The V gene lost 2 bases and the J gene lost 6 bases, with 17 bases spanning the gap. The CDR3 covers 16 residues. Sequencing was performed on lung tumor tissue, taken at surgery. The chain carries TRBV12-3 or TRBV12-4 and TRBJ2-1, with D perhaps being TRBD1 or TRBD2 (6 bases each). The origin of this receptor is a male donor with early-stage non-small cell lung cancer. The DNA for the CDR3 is TGTGCCAGCAGTTTAAGAGGGGGTACTAGCACCAATGAGCAGTTCTTC. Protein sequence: CASSLRGGTSTNEQFF.